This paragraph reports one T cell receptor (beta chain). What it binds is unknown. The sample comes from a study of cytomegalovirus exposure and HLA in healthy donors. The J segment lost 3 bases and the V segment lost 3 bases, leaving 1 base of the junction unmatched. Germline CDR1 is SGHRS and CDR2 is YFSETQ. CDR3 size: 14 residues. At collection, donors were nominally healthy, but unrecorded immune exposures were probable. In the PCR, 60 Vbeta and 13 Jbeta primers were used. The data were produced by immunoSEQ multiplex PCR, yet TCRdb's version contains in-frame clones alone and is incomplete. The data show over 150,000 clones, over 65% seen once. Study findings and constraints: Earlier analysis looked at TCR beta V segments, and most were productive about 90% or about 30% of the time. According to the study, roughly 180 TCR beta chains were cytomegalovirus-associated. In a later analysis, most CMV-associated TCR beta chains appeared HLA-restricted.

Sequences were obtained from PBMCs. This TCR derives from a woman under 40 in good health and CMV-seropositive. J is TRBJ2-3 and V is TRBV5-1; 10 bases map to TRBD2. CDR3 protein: CASSSTSGTDTQYF. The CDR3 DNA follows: TGCGCCAGCAGCTCGACTAGCGGGACAGATACGCAGTATTTT.